This TCR beta chain was sequenced for a study of shared clonotypes between healthy human individuals (TCRdb year 2020). With respect to the entire study: A few men and a couple of women, aged 18 to 49 years, made up the cohort. For each donor, three plates each were used for CD4 naive and CD4 memory, two plates were used for CD8 naive, and one plate was used for CD8 memory. Leukapheresis yielded between about 0.94 and 9.5 billion PBMCs per donor. To estimate repertoire size and how much clonotype sharing occurs between individuals, the study deeply sequenced the blood TCR repertoires of about 5 healthy adults. To increase sequencing depth and limit assay-specific biases, different laboratories used diverse techniques to prepare libraries and sequence TCR repertoires. What the study reported, not specific to this receptor: Incomplete sequencing was indicated by rarefaction of sorted-subset datasets, despite the large sequencing depth. Based on pairwise subsampling, the degree of clonotype sharing among donors was expected to be affected by sequencing depth. Across four donors, approximately 4.9% of naive CD4, over 3% of naive CD8, approximately 2.5% of memory CD4, and 0.4% of memory CD8 clonotypes were shared. The genetic and exposure-history diversity represented was limited by the small number of donors. Compared with non-shared clonotypes, the clonotypes found in all four sorted-subset donors had higher generation probabilities. Sampling was restricted to blood, and TCR repertoires in tissue are likely to differ from TCR repertoires in blood. Naive subsets generally had larger estimated clonotype richness than memory subsets did.

TCR CDR3 regions were amplified from genomic DNA by multiplex PCR using the deep immunoSEQ assay. Genomic DNA extracted from each cell subset was distributed evenly over all wells of several immunoSEQ 96-well plates, and each plate served as one replicate. For sorted subsets, approximately 210 ng genomic DNA, equal to 30,000 to 35,000 T cell genomes, was loaded into each replicate PCR. The purified libraries were quantified using a Qubit 3.0 fluorometer, sized with a Bioanalyzer 2100, and then quantified again using the KAPA Library Quantification kit. Each immunoSEQ 96-well plate was sequenced on its own single-read 150-cycle Illumina NextSeq 550 flow cell. In the paper's pipeline: Because the immunoSEQ output held only junctional sequences and lacked quality scores, the filtering could not match the filtering applied to full-length reads. Sequences were annotated with PyIR, a Python wrapper for IgBLAST v1.9, and V/J genes and CDR3 were assigned using IMGT germline references. Reads were filtered out if the reads had weak V/J assignments (E-value above 1e-6), no CDR3, stop codons, out-of-frame junctions, or ambiguous translated residues. V3J clonotypes were defined by identical inferred V gene, J gene, and CDR3 amino acid sequence. The percentage overlap between two repertoires was calculated by dividing the number of shared unique clonotypes by the size of the smaller repertoire. Three approaches were used to assess repertoire richness: RTK rarefaction, the Chao1 estimator, and Recon v2.1 estimates of unobserved clonotypes. Generation probabilities were computed with OLGA for all TCRbeta clonotypes obtained by the gDNA method from a few donors. TCRdb limited this immuneACCESS table to in-frame rearrangements with V and J called. A share of clones is missing; checked studies link under half to unresolved V genes, and the rest is unexplained. The V and J calls and the clone size are those of that table, but D and trimming were determined from the DNA. This sample lists around 580,000 clones; 95% to 98% were detected once. Clones ranked in the top ten supply approximately 0.3% of the sample.

For the CD8 naive samples, CD45RO-negative cells were positively selected for CCR7, yielding a CD45RA+CCR7+ population from which TemRA cells were excluded. The donors were healthy, HIV-negative adults who had no recently reported acute infections or vaccinations. Every donor was a Caucasian adult living in Nashville, Tennessee, USA. After blood collection by leukapheresis, PBMCs were isolated using Ficoll-Histopaque density gradient centrifugation and then cryopreserved in the vapor phase of liquid nitrogen. Purity and quantity of every magnetically sorted T cell population were checked by analytical flow cytometry. Genomic DNA was isolated from each sorted fraction and quantified by UV absorbance on a Nanodrop 2000c. According to the germline V gene, CDR1 reads SQVTM and CDR2 reads ANQGSEA. V loses 5 bases of germline sequence and J loses 0 bases, and the interval between the two ends is 10 bases. Counted from cysteine to phenylalanine, this CDR3 has 13 amino acids. CDR3 DNA is the only sequence kept; it has 39 bases, read in frame from the first base.

Worth noting for this clone: This clone's antigen is unknown. No clone much larger than this one lies a single base away; base qualities are absent.

The TCR originated in a man aged 25 to 45 in good health. Sequencing was carried out using naive CD8+ T cells sorted from blood. Taken with the paper, the label for cell subset or site translates to: CD45RA+CCR7+. The chain was built from TRBV29-1 and TRBJ1-2; confidence is insufficient to name the D gene. The nucleotides read TGCAGCGTTCTGGGAACAGCTAACTATGGCTACACCTTC. This translates into CSVLGTANYGYTF.